Sequencing of this TCR beta chain was carried out in a study of long-term antiretroviral therapy in people with HIV (dated 2022 in TCRdb). Study-wide context: The earliest samples were collected about a decade before the 2015 WHO recommendation for immediate ART, when ART was typically delayed until CD4 counts fell. The cohort contributed fewer than 200 cryopreserved PBMC samples from 30 to 35 adults with confirmed HIV infection, collected serially over a mean of about 6 years (range 1-12). This retrospective serial study examined whether starting ART and sustained HIV suppression were associated with changes in the composition and diversity of the TRB repertoire in peripheral blood. No cross-contamination during QIAcube processing was seen in test extractions of a monoclonal T-cell line run alongside 33 polyclonal samples. About 40% of the roughly 30 participants with HIV were female. Study-wide conclusions, independent of this receptor: Since PBMC availability was limited, sequencing covered only the TCR beta chain, with no alpha chain pairing. ART initiation was associated with a significant increase in TRB diversity, but diversity stayed significantly below transplant donor controls even after long-term ART. The samples span the years 2004 to 2017, and the ART regimens used may be less effective than current regimens. Expanded TRB clones identified before ART initiation dominated the repertoire at all time points, although this dominance fluctuated and declined in many PLHIV after ART. Compared with controls, HIV repertoires had narrower CDR3 length ranges, and the network structure pointed to an antigen-experienced repertoire that shifted only slightly toward naive after ART. Inferences about post-ART repertoire changes were limited because no data were available on ART adherence, viral resistance or therapy changes. Because pre-ART samples had limited cell numbers, unsorted PBMC were profiled rather than sorted CD4+ and CD8+ T cells.

Inclusion was restricted to participants for whom at least one PBMC sample before ART initiation and at least two post-ART samples were available. Every participant with HIV received treatment in the United States of America. Before DNA extraction, cryopreserved samples of about 0.95-10 million PBMC were thawed and then washed. At the time of the earliest PBMC sample for each participant with HIV, ages ranged from roughly 23 to 60 years. PBMC samples were contributed by each participant from 1-4 timepoints before ART initiation and 2-8 timepoints after ART initiation, with a median of 7 samples. For every participant, serial HIV viral load, CD4+ T-cell count, ART history and demographic data were obtained. Genomic DNA was extracted from unsorted PBMC with a Qiagen kit on a QIAcube, with processing performed in batches of 12 samples. At the junction V is shortened by 4 bases and J by 7 bases, with 17 bases in between. The CDR3 goes from the cysteine to the phenylalanine over 15 residues. Just the 45-base CDR3 DNA is kept, in frame starting at base 1. CDR1 and CDR2 were assigned from the germline V gene (reference sequence) as LNHDA and SQIVND.

Concerning this clone: Which antigen it targets is not known. Base-call qualities are not available, and no considerably larger clone is one nucleotide away.

Sequencing of the TRB variable region was done with the immunoSEQ hsTCRB v3.0 assay at survey level resolution. TRB sequencing targeted a depth of about 40,000-50,000 T-cell genomes per sample. Pooled TRB libraries were sequenced on an Illumina MiSeq with a v3 150-cycle kit. As for the authors' bioinformatics: Repertoire analysis ran in R within a reproducible Nextflow workflow covering QC, data transformation and analysis. LymphoSeq2, an R package for AIRR-Seq data exploration, was used to implement custom analyses. A handful of samples yielding fewer than 5000 total TRB sequences were excluded, leaving 188 analyzed HIV repertoires. Among the roughly 180 retained HIV repertoires, 59 were collected before ART initiation and 120 to 140 after ART initiation. Each repertoire was downsampled to 5000 TRB nucleotide sequences, and summary statistics were averaged across 100 downsampling iterations. The analysis kept only TRB sequences whose CDR3 regions were at least seven amino acids long. Diversity was assessed using a clonality score derived from Shannon entropy and using the Gini coefficient. Repertoire networks linked the top 5000 CDR3 amino acid sequences whenever two sequences differed by an edit distance of one. Antigen specificity groups and MHC restriction were predicted for TRB CDR3 amino acid sequences with GLIPH2. To flag known associations with CMV, EBV, HIV or tissue antigens, CDR3 amino acid sequences were compared against VDJdb and McPAS-TCR. Pre-ART, post-ART and control groups were compared with Wilcoxon signed-rank tests and Holm-Bonferroni correction. The table comes from immuneACCESS by way of TCRdb, which keeps in-frame sequences with V and J called. Part of the clones is missing from these tables; in studies checked, under half for an unresolved V gene and the rest for unknown reasons. V, J and clone size are those of that table, while D and trimming were read from the DNA. The sample table records some 48,000 clones; roughly four fifths of these occur just once. 2.5% to 3% of the sample is in the top ten clones.

The chain uses TRBV19 and TRBJ2-1; possibly the D gene is TRBD2, per 6 matching bases. Sequenced here: unsorted PBMCs, sampled 0.8 years after starting antiretroviral therapy. This sequence was found in a woman aged 18 to 35 with HIV. The CDR3 reads CASSRLAESPNEQFF. The DNA sequence is given as TGTGCCAGTAGTAGATTAGCGGAGTCCCCGAATGAGCAGTTCTTC.